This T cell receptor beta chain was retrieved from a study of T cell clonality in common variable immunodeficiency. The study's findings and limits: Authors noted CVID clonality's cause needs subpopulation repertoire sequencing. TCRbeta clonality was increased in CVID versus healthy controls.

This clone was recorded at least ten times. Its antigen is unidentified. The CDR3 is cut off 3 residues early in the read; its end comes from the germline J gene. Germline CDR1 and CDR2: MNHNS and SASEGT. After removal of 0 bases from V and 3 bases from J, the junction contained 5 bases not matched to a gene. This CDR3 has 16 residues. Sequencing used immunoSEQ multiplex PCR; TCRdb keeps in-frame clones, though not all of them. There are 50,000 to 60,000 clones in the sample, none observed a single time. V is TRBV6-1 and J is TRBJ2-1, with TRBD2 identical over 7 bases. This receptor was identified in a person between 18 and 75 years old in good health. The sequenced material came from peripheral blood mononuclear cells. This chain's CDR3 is CASSEAVSGDYNEQFF. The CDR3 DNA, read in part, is TGTGCCAGCAGTGAAGCGGTGAGCGGGGACTACAATGAG.